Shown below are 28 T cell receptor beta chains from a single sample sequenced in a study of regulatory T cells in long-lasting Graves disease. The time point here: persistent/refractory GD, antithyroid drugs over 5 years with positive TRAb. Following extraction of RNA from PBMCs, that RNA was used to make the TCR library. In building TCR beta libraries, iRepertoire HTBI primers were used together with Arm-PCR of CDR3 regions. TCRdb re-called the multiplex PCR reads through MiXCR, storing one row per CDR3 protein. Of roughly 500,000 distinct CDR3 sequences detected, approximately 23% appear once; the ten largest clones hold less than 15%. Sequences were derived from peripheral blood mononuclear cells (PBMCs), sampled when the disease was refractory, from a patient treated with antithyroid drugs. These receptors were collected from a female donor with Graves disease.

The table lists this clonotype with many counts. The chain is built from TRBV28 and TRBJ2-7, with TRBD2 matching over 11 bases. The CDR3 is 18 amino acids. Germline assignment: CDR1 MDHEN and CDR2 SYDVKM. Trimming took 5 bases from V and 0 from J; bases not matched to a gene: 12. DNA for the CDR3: TGTGCCAGCAGTCCCACCGAGACCCTAGCGGGAGGCTCCTACGAGCAGTACTTC. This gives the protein CASSPTETLAGGSYEQYF.

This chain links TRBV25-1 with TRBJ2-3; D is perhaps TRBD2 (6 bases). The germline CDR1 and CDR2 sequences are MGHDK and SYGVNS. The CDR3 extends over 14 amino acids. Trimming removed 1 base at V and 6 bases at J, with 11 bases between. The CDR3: CASSESLAADTQYF. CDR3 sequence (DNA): TGTGCCAGCAGTGAATCACTAGCAGCTGATACGCAGTATTTT.

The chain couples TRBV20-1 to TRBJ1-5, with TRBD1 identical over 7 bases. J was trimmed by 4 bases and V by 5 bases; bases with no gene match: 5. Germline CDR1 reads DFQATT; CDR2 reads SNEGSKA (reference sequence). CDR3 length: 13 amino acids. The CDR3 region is CSAPEGANQPQHF. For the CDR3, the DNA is TGCAGTGCTCCTGAGGGGGCAAATCAGCCCCAGCATTTT.

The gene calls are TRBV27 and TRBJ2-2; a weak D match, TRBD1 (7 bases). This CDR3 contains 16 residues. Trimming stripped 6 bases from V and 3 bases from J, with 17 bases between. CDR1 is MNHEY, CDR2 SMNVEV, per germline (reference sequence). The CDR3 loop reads CASSPGGTSDTGELFF. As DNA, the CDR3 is TGTGCCAGCAGCCCAGGGGGGACTTCTGACACCGGGGAGCTGTTTTTT.

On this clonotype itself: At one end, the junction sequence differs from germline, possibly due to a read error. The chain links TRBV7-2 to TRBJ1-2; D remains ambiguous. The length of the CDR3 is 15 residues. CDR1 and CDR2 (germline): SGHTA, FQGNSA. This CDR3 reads CAGSLLRTASYGYTF. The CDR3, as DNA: TGTGCCGGCAGCTTACTTAGAACAGCCTCCTATGGCTACACCTTC. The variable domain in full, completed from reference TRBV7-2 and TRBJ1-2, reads GAGVSQSPSNKVTEKGKDVELRCDPISGHTALYWYRQSLGQGLEFLIYFQGNSAPDKSGLPSDRFSAERTGGSVSTLTIQRTQQEDSAVYLCAGSLLRTASYGYTFGSGTRLTVV.

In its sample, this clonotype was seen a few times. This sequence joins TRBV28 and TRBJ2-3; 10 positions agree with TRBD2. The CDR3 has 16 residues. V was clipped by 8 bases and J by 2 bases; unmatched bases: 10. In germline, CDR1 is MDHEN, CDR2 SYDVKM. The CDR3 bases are TGTGCCAGCTCTATCAGACTAGCGGGCTACACAGATACGCAGTATTTT. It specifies CASSIRLAGYTDTQYF.

The CDR3 DNA is TGTGCCAGCAGCTTAGAGGTTGAGGGCTACACCTTC. Protein product: CASSLEVEGYTF. The chain has TRBV7-9 and TRBJ1-2; D unresolved. With 1 base removed from V and 8 bases from J, the gap between germline ends came to 8 bases. The CDR3 has 12 amino acids. In germline, CDR1 is SEHNR, CDR2 FQNEAQ (reference sequence).

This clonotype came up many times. The DNA for the CDR3 is TGTGCCAGCAGTTCTCGGACAGGTATGAACACTGAAGCTTTCTTT. Translating it yields CASSSRTGMNTEAFF. The chain is built from TRBV27 and TRBJ1-1; 7 bases are a match to TRBD1. Germline V CDR1 and CDR2: MNHEY, SMNVEV (reference sequence). J gave up 0 bases and V 4 bases, and 5 bases lay outside the gene matches. The CDR3 is made up of 15 amino acids.

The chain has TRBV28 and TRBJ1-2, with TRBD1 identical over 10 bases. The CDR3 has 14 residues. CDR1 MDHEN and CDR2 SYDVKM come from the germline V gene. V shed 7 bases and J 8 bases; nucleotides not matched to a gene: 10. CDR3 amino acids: CASTKYPGQGGYTF. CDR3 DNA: TGTGCCAGCACCAAGTACCCGGGACAGGGGGGCTACACCTTC.

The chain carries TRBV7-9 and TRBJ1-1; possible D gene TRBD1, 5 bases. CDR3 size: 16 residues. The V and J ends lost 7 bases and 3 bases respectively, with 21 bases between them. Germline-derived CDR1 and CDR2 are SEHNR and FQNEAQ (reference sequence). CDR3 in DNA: TGTGCCAGCAACCCCGGGGGACCCCTTCGTTACACTGAAGCTTTCTTT. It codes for CASNPGGPLRYTEAFF.

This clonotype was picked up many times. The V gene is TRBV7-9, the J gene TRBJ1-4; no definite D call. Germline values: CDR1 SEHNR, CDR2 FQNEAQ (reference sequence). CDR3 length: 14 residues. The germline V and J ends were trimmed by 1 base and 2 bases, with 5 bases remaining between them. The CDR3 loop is CASSLGPTNEKLFF. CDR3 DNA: TGTGCCAGCAGCTTAGGTCCCACTAATGAAAAACTGTTTTTT.

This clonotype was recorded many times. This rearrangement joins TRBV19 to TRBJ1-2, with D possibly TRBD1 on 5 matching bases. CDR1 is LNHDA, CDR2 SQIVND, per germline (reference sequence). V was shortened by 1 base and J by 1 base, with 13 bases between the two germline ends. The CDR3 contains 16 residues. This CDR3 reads CASSIGETVFNYGYTF. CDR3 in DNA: TGTGCCAGTAGTATAGGAGAGACAGTGTTTAACTATGGCTACACCTTC.

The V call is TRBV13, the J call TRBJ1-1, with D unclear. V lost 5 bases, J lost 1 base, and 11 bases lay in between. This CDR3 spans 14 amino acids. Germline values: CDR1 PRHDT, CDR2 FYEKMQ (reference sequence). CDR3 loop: CASSLRPGNTEAFF. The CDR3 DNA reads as TGTGCCAGCAGCCTCCGCCCCGGGAACACTGAAGCTTTCTTT.

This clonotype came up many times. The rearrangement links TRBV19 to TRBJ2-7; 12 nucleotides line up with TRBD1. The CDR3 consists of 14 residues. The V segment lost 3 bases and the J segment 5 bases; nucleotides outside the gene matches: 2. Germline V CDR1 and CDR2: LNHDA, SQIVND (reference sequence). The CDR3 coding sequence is TGTGCCAGTAGTATTGGGACAGGGGGCGACGAGCAGTACTTC. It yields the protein CASSIGTGGDEQYF.

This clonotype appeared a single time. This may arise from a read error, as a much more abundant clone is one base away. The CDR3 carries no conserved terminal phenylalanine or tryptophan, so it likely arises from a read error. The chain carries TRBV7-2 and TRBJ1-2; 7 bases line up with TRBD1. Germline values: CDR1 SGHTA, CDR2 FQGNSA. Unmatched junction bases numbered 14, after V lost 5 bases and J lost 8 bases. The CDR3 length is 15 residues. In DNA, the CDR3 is TGTGCCAGCAGCCCTGGGGGAGGGGGCATAAGGGGCTACACCCTC. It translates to CASSPGGGGIRGYTL.

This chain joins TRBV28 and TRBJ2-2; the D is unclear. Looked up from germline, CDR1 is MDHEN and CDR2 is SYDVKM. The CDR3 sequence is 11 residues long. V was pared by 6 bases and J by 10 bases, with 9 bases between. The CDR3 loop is CASSRRKELFF. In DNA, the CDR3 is TGTGCCAGCAGCCGTCGGAAGGAGCTGTTTTTT.

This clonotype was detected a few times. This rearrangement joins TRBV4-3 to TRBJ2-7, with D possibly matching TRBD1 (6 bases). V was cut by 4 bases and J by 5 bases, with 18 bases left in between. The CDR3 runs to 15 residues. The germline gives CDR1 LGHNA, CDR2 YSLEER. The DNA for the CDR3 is TGCGCCAGCAGCCCCGAAACGTCCAGGGGTAACGAGCAGTACTTC. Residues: CASSPETSRGNEQYF.

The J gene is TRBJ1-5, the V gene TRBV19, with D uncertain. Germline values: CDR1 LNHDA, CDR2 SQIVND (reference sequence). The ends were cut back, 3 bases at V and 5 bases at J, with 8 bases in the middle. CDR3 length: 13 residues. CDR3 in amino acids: CASSMLFDQPQHF. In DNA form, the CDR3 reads TGTGCCAGTAGTATGCTCTTTGATCAGCCCCAGCATTTT.

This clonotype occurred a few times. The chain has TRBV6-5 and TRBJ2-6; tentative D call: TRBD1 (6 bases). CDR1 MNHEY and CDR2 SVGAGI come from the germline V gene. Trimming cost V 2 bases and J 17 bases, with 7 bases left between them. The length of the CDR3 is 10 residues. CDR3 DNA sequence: TGTGCCAGCAGTTACAGGGACATGACTTTC. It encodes CASSYRDMTF.

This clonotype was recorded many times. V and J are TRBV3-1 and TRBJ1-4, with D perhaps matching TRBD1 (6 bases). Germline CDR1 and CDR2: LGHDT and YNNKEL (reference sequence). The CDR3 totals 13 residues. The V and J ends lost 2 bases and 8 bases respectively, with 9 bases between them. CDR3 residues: CASSQNRDEKLFF. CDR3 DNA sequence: TGTGCCAGCAGCCAAAACAGGGACGAAAAACTGTTTTTT.

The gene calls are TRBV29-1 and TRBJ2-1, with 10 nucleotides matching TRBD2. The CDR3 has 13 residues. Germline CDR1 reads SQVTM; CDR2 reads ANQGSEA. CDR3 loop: CSFGTSDYNEQFF. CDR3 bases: TGCAGTTTCGGGACTAGCGACTACAATGAGCAGTTCTTC.

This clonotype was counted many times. The CDR3 DNA is TGTGCCAGCAGCCGAGGAGCCTACGAGCAGTACTTC. Translated: CASSRGAYEQYF. V usage is TRBV28 and J usage is TRBJ2-7; no clear D. The CDR3 extends over 12 amino acids. The V gene's germline CDR1 is MDHEN and CDR2 SYDVKM. V lost 6 bases to trimming and J lost 2 bases, with 8 bases between them.

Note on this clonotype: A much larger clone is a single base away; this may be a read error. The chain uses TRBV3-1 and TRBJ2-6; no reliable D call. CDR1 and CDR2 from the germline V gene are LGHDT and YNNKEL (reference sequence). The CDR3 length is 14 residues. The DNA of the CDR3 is TGTGCCGGCAGCCCGACCTCTGGGGCCAACGTCCTGACTTTC. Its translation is CAGSPTSGANVLTF.

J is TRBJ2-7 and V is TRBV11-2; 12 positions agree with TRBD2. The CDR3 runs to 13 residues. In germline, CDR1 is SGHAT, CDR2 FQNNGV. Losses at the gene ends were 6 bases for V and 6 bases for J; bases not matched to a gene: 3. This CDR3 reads CASRLAGGFEQYF. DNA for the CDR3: TGTGCCAGCAGACTAGCGGGAGGTTTCGAGCAGTACTTC.

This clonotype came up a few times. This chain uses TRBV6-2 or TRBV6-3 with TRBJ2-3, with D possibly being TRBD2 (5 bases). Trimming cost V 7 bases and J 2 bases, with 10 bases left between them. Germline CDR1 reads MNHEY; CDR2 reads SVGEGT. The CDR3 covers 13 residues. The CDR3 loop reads CASTRVPTDTQYF. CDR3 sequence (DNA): TGTGCCAGCACGAGGGTCCCCACAGATACGCAGTATTTT.

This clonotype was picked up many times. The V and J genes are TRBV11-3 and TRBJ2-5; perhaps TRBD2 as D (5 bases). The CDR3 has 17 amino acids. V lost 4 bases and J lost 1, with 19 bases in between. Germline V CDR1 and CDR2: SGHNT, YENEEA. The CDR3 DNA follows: TGTGCCAGCAGCTACCCGAGGGAGCGGCTAACCCAAGAGACCCAGTACTTC. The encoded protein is CASSYPRERLTQETQYF.

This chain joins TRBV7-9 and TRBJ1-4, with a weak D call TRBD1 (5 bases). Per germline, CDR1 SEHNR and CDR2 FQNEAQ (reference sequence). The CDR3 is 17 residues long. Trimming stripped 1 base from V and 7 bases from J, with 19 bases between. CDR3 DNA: TGTGCCAGCAGCTTAGAACCCGGGGGACGGTATGGTGAAAAACTGTTTTTT. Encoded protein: CASSLEPGGRYGEKLFF.

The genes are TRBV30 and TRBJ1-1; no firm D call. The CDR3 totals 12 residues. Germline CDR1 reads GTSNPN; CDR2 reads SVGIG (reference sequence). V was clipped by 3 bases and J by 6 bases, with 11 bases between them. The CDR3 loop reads CAWRVDGAEAFF. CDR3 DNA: TGTGCCTGGAGAGTGGATGGGGCTGAAGCTTTCTTT.